This T cell receptor (beta chain) appears in the sequencing data of a study of T cell responses to AZD1222 COVID-19 vaccine. This CDR3 has 13 amino acids. Germline V CDR1 and CDR2: SGHTA, FQGNSA. The V gene lost 5 bases and the J gene lost 9 bases, with 17 bases spanning the gap. Sequencing used immunoSEQ multiplex PCR; TCRdb keeps in-frame clones, though not all of them. The sample has some 170,000 clones; around 93% are singletons. About this clone itself: Its target is unknown.

General study findings and limits: Among spike-specific TCRs, nearly half reportedly target unmutated variant regions.

The clonotype was recovered from an adult who received the MenACWY meningococcal vaccine as a control. The sequencing here drew on peripheral blood, taken 28 days after the second dose of the MenACWY control vaccine. The rearrangement uses TRBV7-2 and TRBJ2-7; D tentatively fits TRBD1 or TRBD2 (5 bases each). The CDR3 spells CASSLDRRGAQYF. The CDR3 coding sequence is TGTGCCAGCAGCCTAGATCGTCGGGGCGCGCAGTACTTC.